The clone carrying this T cell receptor beta chain showed up just a few times. Its antigen remains unknown. TCRdb ran MiXCR on the 5' RACE reads and lists one entry per CDR3 protein. Here the sample spans about 200,000 distinct CDR3 sequences, around 10% being singletons. The source of the sample is a study of identical twins. Study-level findings and limits: Findings came from cross-sectional statistics, without long-term follow-up of donors.

Germline CDR1 reads SGHNT; CDR2 reads YYREEE (reference sequence). V lost 9 bases to trimming and J lost 9 bases, with 12 bases between them. The CDR3 consists of 10 residues. Healthy Caucasians were all of the donors. Material: memory (CD45RO+) T cells sorted from blood. The chain couples TRBV5-4 to TRBJ1-2; maybe TRBD1 (5 bases). This clonotype originated in a woman younger than 30 in good health. CDR3 sequence: CAIPGGSYTF. CDR3 sequence (DNA): TGTGCCATACCCGGGGGAAGCTACACCTTC.